One and the same sample provided the 14 T cell receptor beta chains below, sequenced in a study of CD8 T cells in Susac syndrome. It was with random hexamers that 0.5 to 1 ug RNA was reverse transcribed. TCRdb called the immunoSEQ multiplex PCR reads again in MiXCR, with one record for every CDR3 protein. The table has more than 90,000 distinct CDR3 sequences, around 94% seen once. The material sequenced was CD4+ T cells from PBMCs. The receptor source for this set is a human donor with multiple sclerosis.

This chain connects TRBV7-3 to TRBJ2-1; TRBD2 aligns across 7 bases. The germline V gene encodes CDR1 SGHTA and CDR2 FQGTGA. V lost 5 bases and J lost 11; bases outside the gene matches: 6. The CDR3 is made up of 12 amino acids. CDR3 sequence: CASSPSGGQQFF. The CDR3, as DNA: TGTGCCAGCAGCCCCTCGGGAGGTCAGCAGTTCTTC.

CDR3 sequence (DNA): TGCAGTGCTAGTCGGTCAGGAGATGGCTACACCTTC. Encoded protein: CSASRSGDGYTF. V is TRBV20-1 and J is TRBJ1-2, with D unclear. Germline CDR1 is DFQATT and CDR2 is SNEGSKA (reference sequence). The ends were cut back, 3 bases at V and 6 bases at J, with 11 bases in the middle. The CDR3 contains 12 residues.

This sequence joins TRBV5-5 and TRBJ1-4; D is possibly TRBD1 (5 bases). Germline CDR1 is SGHKS and CDR2 is YYEKEE (reference sequence). There are 14 residues in the CDR3. Between the trimmed V and J ends, which lost 0 bases and 10 bases, there was a span of 13 bases. Here the CDR3 reads CASSLAGPPGKLFF. The CDR3 DNA reads as TGTGCCAGCAGCTTGGCAGGGCCCCCGGGAAAACTGTTTTTT. The complete variable domain, with remaining parts taken from reference TRBV5-5 and TRBJ1-4, reads DAGVTQSPTHLIKTRGQQVTLRCSPISGHKSVSWYQQVLGQGPQFIFQYYEKEERGRGNFPDRFSARQFPNYSSELNVNALLLGDSALYLCASSLAGPPGKLFFGSGTQLSVL.

The J gene is TRBJ2-5, the V gene TRBV18; D not resolved. This CDR3 spans 14 amino acids. Germline V gene sequence: CDR1 KGHSH, CDR2 LQKENI. Deletions cut 1 base from V and 4 bases from J, with 10 bases between. CDR3 sequence reads: CASSPQSKPETQYF. The CDR3 DNA is TGTGCCAGCTCACCACAGAGTAAGCCAGAGACCCAGTACTTC. Combining the CDR3 with reference TRBV18 and TRBJ2-5 gives the whole variable domain NAGVMQNPRHLVRRRGQEARLRCSPMKGHSHVYWYRQLPEEGLKFMVYLQKENIIDESGMPKERFSAEFPKEGPSILRIQQVVRGDSAAYFCASSPQSKPETQYFGPGTRLLVL.

The V gene is TRBV28, the J gene TRBJ2-2, with 9 bases fitting TRBD1. The length of the CDR3 is 19 residues. J gave up 1 base and V 4 bases, and 13 bases lay outside the gene matches. Germline V gene sequence: CDR1 MDHEN, CDR2 SYDVKM. Written as DNA, the CDR3 is TGTGCCAGCAGTTGCGCGGGACAGGGTTGTTCTGGGAACACCGGGGAGCTGTTTTTT. Translating gives CASSCAGQGCSGNTGELFF.

The chain employs TRBV27 and TRBJ1-1; the match to TRBD1 covers 7 bases. CDR3 length equals 15 residues. The ends lost 6 bases at V and 2 bases at J; junction bases unmatched: 9. Germline V gene data show CDR1 as MNHEY and CDR2 as SMNVEV (reference sequence). This CDR3 reads CASRGDRVQNTEAFF. The CDR3 DNA reads TGTGCCAGCAGGGGCGACAGGGTGCAAAACACTGAAGCTTTCTTT.

The chain uses TRBV2 and TRBJ2-5; 7 bases fit TRBD1. Germline values: CDR1 SNHLY, CDR2 FYNNEI. V dropped 6 bases and J dropped 5; count of bases not matched to a gene: 6. The CDR3 has 13 residues. The CDR3 region is CASSINRGETQYF. The CDR3 nucleotides read TGTGCCAGCAGCATAAACAGGGGCGAGACCCAGTACTTC.

This chain connects TRBV4-3 to TRBJ2-7, with TRBD1 identical over 7 bases. This CDR3 is 14 amino acids long. Germline assignment: CDR1 LGHNA and CDR2 YSLEER. The V segment lost 3 bases and the J segment 5 bases; nucleotides outside the gene matches: 7. CDR3 DNA sequence: TGCGCCAGCAGCCACCTGACAGGGTCCAACGAGCAGTACTTC. Protein sequence: CASSHLTGSNEQYF.

The chain joins TRBV6-1 to TRBJ2-3; D perhaps matches TRBD2 (5 bases). With 4 bases removed from V and 3 bases from J, the gap between germline ends came to 14 bases. The CDR3 totals 15 residues. Germline CDR1 is MNHNS and CDR2 is SASEGT. The CDR3 nucleotides read TGTGCCAGCAGTGCCGAGGGCGCGGTTACAGATACGCAGTATTTT. Protein sequence: CASSAEGAVTDTQYF.

Worth noting for this clonotype: At one end the junction does not follow the germline gene, possibly because of a read error. The chain has TRBV20-1 and TRBJ2-5; D may correspond to TRBD1 or TRBD2 (5 bases each). CDR3 length: 17 residues. The germline V gene encodes CDR1 DFQATT and CDR2 SNEGSKA (reference sequence). The CDR3: CSTRKFPPSDIQETQYF. In DNA form, the CDR3 reads TGCAGTACTAGAAAATTCCCTCCGTCGGACATACAAGAGACCCAGTACTTC.

The rearrangement joins TRBV6-5 to TRBJ1-1, with unresolved D. CDR3 length: 13 amino acids. Germline lookup yields CDR1 MNHEY and CDR2 SVGAGI. Trimming removed 3 bases at V and 1 base at J, with 6 bases between. The CDR3 sequence is CASSYTRNTEAFF. CDR3 sequence (DNA): TGTGCCAGCAGTTATACACGGAACACTGAAGCTTTCTTT.

This sequence joins TRBV30 and TRBJ1-1; the match to TRBD1 covers 7 bases. Germline V lookup: CDR1 GTSNPN, CDR2 SVGIG (reference sequence). This CDR3 region has 14 residues. V lost 8 bases and J lost 4; bases outside the gene matches: 13. CDR3 residues: CAGAGGAQVTEAFF. CDR3 nucleotide sequence: TGTGCCGGGGCAGGGGGGGCGCAGGTCACTGAAGCTTTCTTT. Supplemented by reference TRBV30 and TRBJ1-1, the full variable domain reads SQTIHQWPATLVQPVGSPLSLECTVEGTSNPNLYWYRQAAGRGLQLLFYSVGIGQISSEVPQNLSASRPQDRQFILSSKKLLLSDSGFYLCAGAGGAQVTEAFFGQGTRLTVV.

This clonotype was seen a few times. CDR3 amino acids: CAWSSLGQDVGPQHF. Written as DNA, the CDR3 is TGTGCCTGGAGCTCCCTTGGACAGGATGTCGGCCCCCAGCATTTT. The rearrangement uses TRBV30 and TRBJ1-5, with 7 bases lining up with TRBD1. Germline values: CDR1 GTSNPN, CDR2 SVGIG (reference sequence). V lost 3 bases, J lost 10 bases, and 15 bases stayed unmatched. This CDR3 has 15 residues.

The V gene is TRBV6-6, the J gene TRBJ1-5; D is unclear. The V gene's germline CDR1 is MNHNY and CDR2 SVGAGI (reference sequence). V gave up 11 bases and J gave up 0 bases, with 14 bases separating them. CDR3 size: 14 residues. CDR3 sequence reads: CASSRGDSNQPQHF. DNA of the CDR3: TGTGCCTCCTCCCGGGGAGATAGCAATCAGCCCCAGCATTTT.